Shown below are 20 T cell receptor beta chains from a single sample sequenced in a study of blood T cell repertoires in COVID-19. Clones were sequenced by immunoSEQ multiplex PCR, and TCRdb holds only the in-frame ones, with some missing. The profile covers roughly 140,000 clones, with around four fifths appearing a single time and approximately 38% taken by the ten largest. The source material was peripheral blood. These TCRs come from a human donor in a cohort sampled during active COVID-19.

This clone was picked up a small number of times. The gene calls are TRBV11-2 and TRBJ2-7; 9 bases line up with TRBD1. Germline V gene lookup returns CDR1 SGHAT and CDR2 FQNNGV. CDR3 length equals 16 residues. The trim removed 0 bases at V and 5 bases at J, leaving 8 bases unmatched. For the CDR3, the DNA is TGTGCCAGCAGCTTAGATTGGAGACAGGGGGGCGACGAGCAGTACTTC. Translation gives CASSLDWRQGGDEQYF.

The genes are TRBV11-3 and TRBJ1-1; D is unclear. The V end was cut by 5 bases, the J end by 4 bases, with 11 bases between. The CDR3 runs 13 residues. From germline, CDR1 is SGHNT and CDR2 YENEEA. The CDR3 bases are TGTGCCAGCAGCGAGGTGGGAGGCACTGAAGCTTTCTTT. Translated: CASSEVGGTEAFF.

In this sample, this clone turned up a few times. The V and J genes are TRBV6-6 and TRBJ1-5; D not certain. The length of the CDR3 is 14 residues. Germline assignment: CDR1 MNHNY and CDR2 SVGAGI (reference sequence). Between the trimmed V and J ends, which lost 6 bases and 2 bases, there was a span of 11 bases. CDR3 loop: CASSPVLGNQPQHF. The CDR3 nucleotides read TGTGCCAGCAGCCCGGTGTTGGGCAATCAGCCCCAGCATTTT.

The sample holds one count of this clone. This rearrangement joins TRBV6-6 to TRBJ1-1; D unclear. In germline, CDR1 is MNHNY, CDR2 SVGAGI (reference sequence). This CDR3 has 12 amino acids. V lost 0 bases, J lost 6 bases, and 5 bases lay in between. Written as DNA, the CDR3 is TGTGCCAGCAGTTACTCGACTCCTGAAGCTTTCTTT. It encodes CASSYSTPEAFF.

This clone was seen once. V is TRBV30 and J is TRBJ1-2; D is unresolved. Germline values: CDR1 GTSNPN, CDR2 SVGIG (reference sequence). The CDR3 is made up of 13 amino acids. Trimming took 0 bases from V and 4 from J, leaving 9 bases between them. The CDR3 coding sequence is TGTGCCTGGAGTGTTCAGTCCTTCTATGGCTACACCTTC. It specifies CAWSVQSFYGYTF.

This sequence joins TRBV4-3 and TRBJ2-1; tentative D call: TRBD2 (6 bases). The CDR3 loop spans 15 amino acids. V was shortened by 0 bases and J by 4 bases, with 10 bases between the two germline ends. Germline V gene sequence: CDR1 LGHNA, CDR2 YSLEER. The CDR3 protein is CASSQDGGAYNEQFF. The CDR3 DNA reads TGCGCCAGCAGCCAAGATGGCGGGGCATACAATGAGCAGTTCTTC.

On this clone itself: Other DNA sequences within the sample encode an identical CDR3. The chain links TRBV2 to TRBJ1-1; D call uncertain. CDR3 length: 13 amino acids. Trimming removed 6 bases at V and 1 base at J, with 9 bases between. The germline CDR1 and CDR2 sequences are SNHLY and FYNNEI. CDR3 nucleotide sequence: TGTGCCAGCAGCGAACAAGCGAACACTGAAGCTTTCTTT. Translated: CASSEQANTEAFF.

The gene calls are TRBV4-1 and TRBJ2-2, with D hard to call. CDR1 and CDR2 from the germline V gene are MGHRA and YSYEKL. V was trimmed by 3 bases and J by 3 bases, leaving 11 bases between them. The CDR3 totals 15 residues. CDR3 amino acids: CASSHLGQHTGELFF. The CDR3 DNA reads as TGCGCCAGCAGCCACCTTGGGCAGCACACCGGGGAGCTGTTTTTT.

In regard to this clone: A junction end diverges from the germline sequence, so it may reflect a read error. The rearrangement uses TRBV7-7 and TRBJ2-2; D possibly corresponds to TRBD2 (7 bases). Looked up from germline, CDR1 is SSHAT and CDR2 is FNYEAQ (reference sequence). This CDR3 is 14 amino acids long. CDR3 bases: TGTGCTAGCAGCTTAGAGGGGGGGACCGGGGAGCTGTTTTTT. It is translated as CASSLEGGTGELFF.

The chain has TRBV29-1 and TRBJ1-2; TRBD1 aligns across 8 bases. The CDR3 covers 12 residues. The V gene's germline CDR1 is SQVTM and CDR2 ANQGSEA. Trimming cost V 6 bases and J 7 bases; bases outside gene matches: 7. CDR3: CSVPGQGFGYTF. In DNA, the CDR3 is TGCAGCGTGCCCGGACAGGGATTTGGCTACACCTTC.

CDR3 amino acids: CATRLYSSNQPQHF. In DNA, the CDR3 is TGTGCCACTAGGCTCTACAGTAGCAATCAGCCCCAGCATTTT. The chain has TRBV15 and TRBJ1-5; D unresolved. Germline V gene data show CDR1 as LNHNV and CDR2 as YYDKDF (reference sequence). V lost 9 bases and J 0 bases, leaving 12 bases between the germline ends. The CDR3 has 14 residues.

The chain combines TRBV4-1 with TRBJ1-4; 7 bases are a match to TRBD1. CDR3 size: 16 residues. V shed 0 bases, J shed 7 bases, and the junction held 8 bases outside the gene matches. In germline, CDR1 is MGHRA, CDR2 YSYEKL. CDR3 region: CASSQDAGTVGEKLFF. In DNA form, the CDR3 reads TGCGCCAGCAGCCAAGATGCCGGGACAGTGGGTGAAAAACTGTTTTTT.

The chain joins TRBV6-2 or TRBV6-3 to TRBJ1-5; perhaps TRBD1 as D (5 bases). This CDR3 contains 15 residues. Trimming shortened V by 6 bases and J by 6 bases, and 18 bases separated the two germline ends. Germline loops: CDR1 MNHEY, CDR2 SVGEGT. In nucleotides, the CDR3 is TGTGCCAGCAGCCTTGGCAGGGTTTCCGGTCAGCCCCAGCATTTT. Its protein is CASSLGRVSGQPQHF.

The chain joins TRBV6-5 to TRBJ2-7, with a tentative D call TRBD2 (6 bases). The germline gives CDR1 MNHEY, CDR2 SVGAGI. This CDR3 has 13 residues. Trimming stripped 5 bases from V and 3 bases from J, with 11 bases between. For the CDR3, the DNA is TGTGCCAGCAGTCCACGGGAGAACTACGAGCAGTACTTC. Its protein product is CASSPRENYEQYF.

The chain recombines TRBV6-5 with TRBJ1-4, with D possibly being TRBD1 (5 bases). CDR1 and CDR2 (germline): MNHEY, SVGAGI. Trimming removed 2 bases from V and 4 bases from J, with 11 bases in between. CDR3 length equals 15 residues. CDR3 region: CASSYVGGLNEKLFF. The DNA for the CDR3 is TGTGCCAGCAGTTACGTGGGGGGACTTAATGAAAAACTGTTTTTT.

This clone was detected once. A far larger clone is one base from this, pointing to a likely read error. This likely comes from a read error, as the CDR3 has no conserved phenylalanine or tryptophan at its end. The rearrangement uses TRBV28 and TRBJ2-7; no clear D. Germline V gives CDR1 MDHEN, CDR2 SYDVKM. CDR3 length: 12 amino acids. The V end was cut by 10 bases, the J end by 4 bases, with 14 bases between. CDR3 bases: TGTGCCACCAAGTCCTCGGAGTACGAGCAGTACTGC. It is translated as CATKSSEYEQYC.

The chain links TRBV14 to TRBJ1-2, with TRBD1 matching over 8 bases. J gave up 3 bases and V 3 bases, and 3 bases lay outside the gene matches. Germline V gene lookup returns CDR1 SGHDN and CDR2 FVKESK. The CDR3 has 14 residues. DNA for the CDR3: TGTGCCAGCAGCCACTTGGACAGGGACTATGGCTACACCTTC. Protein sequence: CASSHLDRDYGYTF.

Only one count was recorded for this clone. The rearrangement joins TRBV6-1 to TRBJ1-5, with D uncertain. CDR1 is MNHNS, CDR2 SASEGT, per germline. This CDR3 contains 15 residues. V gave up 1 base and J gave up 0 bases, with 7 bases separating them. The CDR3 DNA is TGTGCCAGCAGTGAAGTTACGGTTAGCAATCAGCCCCAGCATTTT. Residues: CASSEVTVSNQPQHF.

CDR3: CAISERKHGKGREQFF. The DNA of the CDR3 is TGTGCCATCAGTGAGCGAAAGCACGGGAAAGGCCGGGAGCAGTTCTTC. The chain couples TRBV10-3 to TRBJ2-1, with D possibly matching TRBD2 (5 bases). This CDR3 contains 16 residues. Germline V gene data show CDR1 as ENHRY and CDR2 as SYGVKD. V gave up 2 bases and J gave up 10 bases, with 21 bases separating them.

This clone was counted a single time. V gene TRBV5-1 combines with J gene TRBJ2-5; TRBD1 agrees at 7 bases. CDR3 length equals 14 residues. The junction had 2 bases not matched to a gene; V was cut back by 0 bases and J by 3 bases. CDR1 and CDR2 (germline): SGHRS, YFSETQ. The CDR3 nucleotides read TGCGCCAGCAGCTTGGGAGGACAGGAAGAGACCCAGTACTTC. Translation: CASSLGGQEETQYF.